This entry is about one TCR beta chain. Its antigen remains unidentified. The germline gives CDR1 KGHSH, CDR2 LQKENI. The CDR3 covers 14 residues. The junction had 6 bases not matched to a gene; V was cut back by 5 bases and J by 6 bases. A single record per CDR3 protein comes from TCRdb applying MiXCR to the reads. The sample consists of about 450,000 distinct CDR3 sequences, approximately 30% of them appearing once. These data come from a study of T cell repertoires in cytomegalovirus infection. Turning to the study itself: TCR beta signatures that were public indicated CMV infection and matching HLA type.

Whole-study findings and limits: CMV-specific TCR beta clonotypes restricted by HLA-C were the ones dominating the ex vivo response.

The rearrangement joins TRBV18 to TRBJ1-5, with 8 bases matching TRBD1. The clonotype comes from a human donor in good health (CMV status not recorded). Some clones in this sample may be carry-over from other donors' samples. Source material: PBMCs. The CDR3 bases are TGTGCCAGCTCAAGTCAGGGGGCCGGTCAGCCCCAGCATTTT. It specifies CASSSQGAGQPQHF. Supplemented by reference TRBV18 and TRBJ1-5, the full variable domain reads NAGVMQNPRHLVRRRGQEARLRCSPMKGHSHVYWYRQLPEEGLKFMVYLQKENIIDESGMPKERFSAEFPKEGPSILRIQQVVRGDSAAYFCASSSQGAGQPQHFGDGTRLSIL.